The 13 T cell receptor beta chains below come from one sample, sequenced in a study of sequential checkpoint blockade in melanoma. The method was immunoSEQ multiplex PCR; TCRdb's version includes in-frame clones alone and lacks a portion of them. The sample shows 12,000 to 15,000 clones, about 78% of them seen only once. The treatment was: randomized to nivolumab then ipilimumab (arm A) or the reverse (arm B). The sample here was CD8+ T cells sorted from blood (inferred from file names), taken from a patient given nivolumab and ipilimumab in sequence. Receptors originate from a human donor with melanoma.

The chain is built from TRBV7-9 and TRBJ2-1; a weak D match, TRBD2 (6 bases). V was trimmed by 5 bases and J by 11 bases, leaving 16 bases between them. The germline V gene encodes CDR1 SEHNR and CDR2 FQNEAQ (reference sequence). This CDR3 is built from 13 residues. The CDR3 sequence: CASSPVGGVKQFF. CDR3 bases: TGTGCCAGCAGCCCAGTTGGAGGGGTTAAGCAGTTCTTC.

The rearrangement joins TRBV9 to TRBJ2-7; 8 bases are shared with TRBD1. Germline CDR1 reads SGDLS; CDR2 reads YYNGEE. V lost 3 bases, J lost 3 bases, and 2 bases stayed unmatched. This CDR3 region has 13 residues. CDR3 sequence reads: CASSGGQDYEQYF. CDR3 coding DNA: TGTGCCAGCAGCGGGGGACAGGACTACGAGCAGTACTTC.

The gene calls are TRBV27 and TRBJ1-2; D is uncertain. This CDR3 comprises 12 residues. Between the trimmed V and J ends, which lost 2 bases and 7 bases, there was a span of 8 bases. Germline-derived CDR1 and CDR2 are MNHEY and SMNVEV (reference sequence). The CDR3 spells CASSLPGSGYTF. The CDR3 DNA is TGTGCCAGCAGTTTACCAGGCAGTGGCTACACCTTC.

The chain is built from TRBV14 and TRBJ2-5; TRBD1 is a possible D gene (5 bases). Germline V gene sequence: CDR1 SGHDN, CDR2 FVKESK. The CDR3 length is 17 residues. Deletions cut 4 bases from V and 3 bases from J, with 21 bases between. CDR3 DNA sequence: TGTGCCAGCAGCCCACCGTTCTTTTCTGCGACAGAAGAGACCCAGTACTTC. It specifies CASSPPFFSATEETQYF. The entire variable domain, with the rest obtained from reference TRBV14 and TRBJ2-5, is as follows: EAGVTQFPSHSVIEKGQTVTLRCDPISGHDNLYWYRRVMGKEIKFLLHFVKESKQDESGMPNNRFLAERTGGTYSTLKVQPAELEDSGVYFCASSPPFFSATEETQYFGPGTRLLVL.

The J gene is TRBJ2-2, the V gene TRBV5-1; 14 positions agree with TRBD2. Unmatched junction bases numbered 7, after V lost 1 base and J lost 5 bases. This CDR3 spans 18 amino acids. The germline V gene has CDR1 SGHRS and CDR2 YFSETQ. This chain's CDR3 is CASSLPPGLAGVTGELFF. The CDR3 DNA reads TGCGCCAGCAGCTTGCCCCCGGGACTAGCGGGAGTTACCGGGGAGCTGTTTTTT. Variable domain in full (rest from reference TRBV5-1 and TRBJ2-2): KAGVTQTPRYLIKTRGQQVTLSCSPISGHRSVSWYQQTPGQGLQFLFEYFSETQRNKGNFPGRFSGRQFSNSRSEMNVSTLELGDSALYLCASSLPPGLAGVTGELFFGEGSRLTVL.

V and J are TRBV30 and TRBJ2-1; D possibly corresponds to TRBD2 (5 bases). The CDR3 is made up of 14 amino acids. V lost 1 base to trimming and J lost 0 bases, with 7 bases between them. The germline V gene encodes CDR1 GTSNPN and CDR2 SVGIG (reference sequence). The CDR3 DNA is TGTGCCTGGAGTGGAGGGAGCTCCTACAATGAGCAGTTCTTC. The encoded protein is CAWSGGSSYNEQFF.

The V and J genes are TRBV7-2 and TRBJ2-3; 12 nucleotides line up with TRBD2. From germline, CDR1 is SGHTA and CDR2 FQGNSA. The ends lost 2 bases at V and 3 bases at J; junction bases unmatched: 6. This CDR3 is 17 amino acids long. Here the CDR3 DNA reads TGTGCCAGCAGCTTAACCCTAGCGGGAGGGCCAACAGATACGCAGTATTTT. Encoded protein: CASSLTLAGGPTDTQYF.

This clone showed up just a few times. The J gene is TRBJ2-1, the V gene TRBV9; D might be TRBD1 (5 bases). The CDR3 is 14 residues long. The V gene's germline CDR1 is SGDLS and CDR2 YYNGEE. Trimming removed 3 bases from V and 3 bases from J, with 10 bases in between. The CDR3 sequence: CASSDDSLYNEQFF. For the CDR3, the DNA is TGTGCCAGCAGCGATGACAGCCTCTACAATGAGCAGTTCTTC.

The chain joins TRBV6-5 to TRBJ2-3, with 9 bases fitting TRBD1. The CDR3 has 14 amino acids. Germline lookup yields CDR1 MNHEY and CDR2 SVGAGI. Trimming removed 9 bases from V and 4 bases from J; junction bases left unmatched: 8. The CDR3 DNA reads TGTGCCAGGTTTACAGGGGGCGGGGCAGATACGCAGTATTTT. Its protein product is CARFTGGGADTQYF.

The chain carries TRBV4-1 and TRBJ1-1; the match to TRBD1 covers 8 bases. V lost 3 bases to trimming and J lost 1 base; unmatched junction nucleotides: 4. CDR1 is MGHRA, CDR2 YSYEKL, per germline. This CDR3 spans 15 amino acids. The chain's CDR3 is CASSQAGGKNTEAFF. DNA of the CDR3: TGCGCCAGCAGCCAGGCAGGGGGCAAGAACACTGAAGCTTTCTTT.

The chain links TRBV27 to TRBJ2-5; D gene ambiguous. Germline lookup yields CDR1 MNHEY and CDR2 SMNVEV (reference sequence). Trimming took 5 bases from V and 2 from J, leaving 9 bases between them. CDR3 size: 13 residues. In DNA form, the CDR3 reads TGTGCCAGCAGTACACTGACTCAAGAGACCCAGTACTTC. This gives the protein CASSTLTQETQYF.

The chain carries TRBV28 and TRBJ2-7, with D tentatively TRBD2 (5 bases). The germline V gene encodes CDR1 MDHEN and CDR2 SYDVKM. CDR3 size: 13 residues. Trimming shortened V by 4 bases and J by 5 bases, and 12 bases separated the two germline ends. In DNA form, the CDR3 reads TGTGCCAGCAGTTACCGCGCGAGGGACGAGCAGTACTTC. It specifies CASSYRARDEQYF.

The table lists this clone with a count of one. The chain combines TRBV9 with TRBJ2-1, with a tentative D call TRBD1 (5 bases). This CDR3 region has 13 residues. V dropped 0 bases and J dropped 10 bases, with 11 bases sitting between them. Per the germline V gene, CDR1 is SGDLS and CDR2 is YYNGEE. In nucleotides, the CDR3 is TGTGCCAGCAGCGTAGGGGTGGGGCAGGAGCAGTTCTTC. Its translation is CASSVGVGQEQFF.